This passage covers 28 T cell receptor beta chains from one sample sequenced in a study of control samples from healthy donors and cancer patients. Clones were read by immunoSEQ multiplex PCR, and TCRdb kept only the in-frame ones, dropping some. The repertoire includes about 84,000 clones, roughly nine tenths of them detected once, and roughly 14% sits in the top ten. The sample comprised blood. These receptors all come from a man younger than 45 in good health.

The CDR3 protein is CARPGRTEAFF. The DNA for the CDR3 is TGTGCCAGACCCGGTCGCACTGAAGCTTTCTTT. The chain has TRBV19 and TRBJ1-1; D uncertain. Germline CDR1 reads LNHDA; CDR2 reads SQIVND (reference sequence). CDR3 length: 11 residues. Trimming took off 9 bases at V and 4 bases at J, with 9 bases between the two ends. Full variable domain (rest looked up from reference TRBV19 and TRBJ1-1): DGGITQSPKYLFRKEGQNVTLSCEQNLNHDAMYWYRQDPGQGLRLIYYSQIVNDFQKGDIAEGYSVSREKKESFPLTVTSAQKNPTAFYLCARPGRTEAFFGQGTRLTVV.

This sequence joins TRBV19 and TRBJ1-5; unclear D gene. Between the trimmed V and J ends, which lost 8 bases and 2 bases, there was a span of 19 bases. The germline gives CDR1 LNHDA, CDR2 SQIVND (reference sequence). CDR3 length equals 16 residues. The CDR3 region has the DNA TGTGCCAGTCGCGGTACGACGGGTCCGGGCAATCAGCCCCAGCATTTT. It specifies CASRGTTGPGNQPQHF.

This clone was seen just once. V gene TRBV5-1 combines with J gene TRBJ2-1; D might be TRBD2 (6 bases). The CDR3 has 16 residues. V lost 0 bases and J 9 bases, leaving 19 bases between the germline ends. Germline assignment: CDR1 SGHRS and CDR2 YFSETQ. The CDR3 here is CASSLASGDGRGEQFF. The CDR3 DNA is TGCGCCAGCAGCTTGGCCTCGGGGGATGGCCGCGGTGAGCAGTTCTTC.

The genes are TRBV6-5 and TRBJ2-5; D unresolved. The CDR3 covers 13 residues. Germline CDR1 MNHEY, CDR2 SVGAGI. V shed 1 base and J shed 2 bases, with 5 bases lying between them. The DNA for the CDR3 is TGTGCCAGCAGTTACTTCCAACAAGAGACCCAGTACTTC. This gives the protein CASSYFQQETQYF.

This clone was observed once. The J gene is TRBJ1-1, the V gene TRBV14, with D perhaps matching TRBD1 (6 bases). CDR1 and CDR2 (germline): SGHDN, FVKESK. The CDR3 length is 15 residues. V was shortened by 1 base and J by 2 bases, with 11 bases between the two germline ends. The CDR3 DNA is TGTGCCAGCAGCCAAGGGCGACAGGTTAACACTGAAGCTTTCTTT. It is translated as CASSQGRQVNTEAFF.

The chain employs TRBV7-9 and TRBJ1-3, with D unclear. There are 16 residues in the CDR3. V dropped 5 bases and J dropped 0 bases, with 14 bases sitting between them. Germline lookup yields CDR1 SEHNR and CDR2 FQNEAQ (reference sequence). The CDR3 is CASSRLTPSSGNTIYF. DNA of the CDR3: TGTGCCAGCAGCCGCCTGACACCGAGCTCTGGAAACACCATATATTTT.

The chain recombines TRBV7-2 with TRBJ2-3; 7 bases are shared with TRBD1. With 2 bases clipped from V and 1 base from J, the junction kept 3 bases outside the gene matches. This CDR3 is built from 15 residues. The V gene's germline CDR1 is SGHTA and CDR2 FQGNSA. The CDR3 DNA follows: TGTGCCAGCAGCTTAAGCGGACAGGGCACAGATACGCAGTATTTT. Protein sequence: CASSLSGQGTDTQYF.

This rearrangement joins TRBV14 to TRBJ2-5, with D unresolved. Trimming shortened V by 0 bases and J by 6 bases, and 5 bases separated the two germline ends. This CDR3 contains 12 residues. Germline CDR1 and CDR2: SGHDN and FVKESK. The CDR3 DNA is TGTGCCAGCAGCCAAGATCGGAAGACCCAGTACTTC. As protein: CASSQDRKTQYF.

The chain recombines TRBV7-3 with TRBJ2-1; D unresolved. Germline-derived CDR1 and CDR2 are SGHTA and FQGTGA. The CDR3 runs 15 residues. Between the trimmed V and J ends, which lost 5 bases and 0 bases, there was a span of 11 bases. The CDR3 loop is CASSPVWTSYNEQFF. Here the CDR3 DNA reads TGTGCCAGCAGCCCCGTCTGGACCTCCTACAATGAGCAGTTCTTC.

CDR3 in amino acids: CASRGPGKNTEAFF. DNA of the CDR3: TGTGCCAGTAGGGGACCGGGAAAAAACACTGAAGCTTTCTTT. The chain carries TRBV19 and TRBJ1-1; D is possibly TRBD1 (5 bases). Germline CDR1 LNHDA, CDR2 SQIVND (reference sequence). The V end lost 6 bases, the J end lost 2 bases, and 13 bases lay between the germline ends. The CDR3 has 14 amino acids. Full variable domain (rest looked up from reference TRBV19 and TRBJ1-1): DGGITQSPKYLFRKEGQNVTLSCEQNLNHDAMYWYRQDPGQGLRLIYYSQIVNDFQKGDIAEGYSVSREKKESFPLTVTSAQKNPTAFYLCASRGPGKNTEAFFGQGTRLTVV.

The CDR3 here is CASRPDSKGAEAFF. DNA for the CDR3: TGTGCCAGCAGGCCGGACAGTAAGGGCGCTGAAGCTTTCTTT. This chain joins TRBV2 and TRBJ1-1; tentatively, D is TRBD1 (6 bases). This CDR3 contains 14 residues. Germline values: CDR1 SNHLY, CDR2 FYNNEI. Trimming removed 6 bases from V and 6 bases from J, with 17 bases in between.

This clone was recorded once. This chain joins TRBV5-4 and TRBJ2-2, with D possibly TRBD2 on 6 matching bases. CDR3 length equals 16 residues. V was shortened by 4 bases and J by 4 bases, with 17 bases between the two germline ends. Germline-derived CDR1 and CDR2 are SGHNT and YYREEE (reference sequence). The DNA for the CDR3 is TGTGCCAGCAGCAAATACCTAGCGTCGGGCACCGGGGAGCTGTTTTTT. This gives the protein CASSKYLASGTGELFF.

This chain uses TRBV6-2 or TRBV6-3 with TRBJ2-1; 7 bases are shared with TRBD2. V lost 5 bases, J lost 9 bases, and 1 base stayed unmatched. The CDR3 loop spans 11 amino acids. Per the germline V gene, CDR1 is MNHEY and CDR2 is SVGEGT. The CDR3 spells CASSTGGEQFF. CDR3 DNA sequence: TGTGCCAGCAGTACGGGGGGTGAGCAGTTCTTC.

This chain uses TRBV7-9 with TRBJ2-3; D not certain. V was trimmed by 3 bases and J by 3 bases, leaving 4 bases between them. Germline loops: CDR1 SEHNR, CDR2 FQNEAQ (reference sequence). This CDR3 has 12 residues. CDR3 sequence reads: CASSLSTDTQYF. CDR3 DNA sequence: TGTGCCAGCAGCTTGAGTACAGATACGCAGTATTTT.

V usage is TRBV3-1 (or the pseudogene TRBV3-2) and J usage is TRBJ1-1; D unresolved. There are 12 residues in the CDR3. The V and J ends lost 1 base and 4 bases respectively, with 4 bases between them. The germline gives CDR1 LGHDT, CDR2 YNNKEL (reference sequence). The CDR3 reads CASSQVATEAFF. The CDR3 DNA is TGTGCCAGCAGCCAAGTGGCCACTGAAGCTTTCTTT.

The genes are TRBV28 and TRBJ2-1, with 9 bases that match TRBD2. There are 15 residues in the CDR3. V dropped 8 bases and J dropped 1; count of bases not matched to a gene: 6. Germline V gene lookup returns CDR1 MDHEN and CDR2 SYDVKM. The CDR3 sequence: CASPPAGGSYNEQFF. In DNA form, the CDR3 reads TGTGCCAGCCCTCCGGCGGGGGGGTCCTACAATGAGCAGTTCTTC.

V gene TRBV3-1 (or the pseudogene TRBV3-2) combines with J gene TRBJ2-2; 7 nucleotides line up with TRBD1. There are 16 residues in the CDR3. V was pared by 2 bases and J by 2 bases, with 5 bases of the junction left unmatched. CDR1 and CDR2 (germline): LGHDT, YNNKEL (reference sequence). The CDR3 bases are TGTGCCAGCAGCCAATTCCGGGACAGTAACACCGGGGAGCTGTTTTTT. Translating it yields CASSQFRDSNTGELFF.

V is TRBV19 and J is TRBJ1-6; D is unresolved. Germline values: CDR1 LNHDA, CDR2 SQIVND (reference sequence). Trimming removed 0 bases at V and 6 bases at J, with 18 bases between. This CDR3 region has 18 residues. Written as DNA, the CDR3 is TGTGCCAGTAGTATAGAACCCCCTCCCCAAGGCCCTAATTCACCCCTCCACTTT. Amino acids: CASSIEPPPQGPNSPLHF.

The chain uses TRBV6-2 or TRBV6-3 and TRBJ2-7; TRBD1 aligns across 8 bases. V lost 6 bases and J lost 2; bases outside the gene matches: 6. CDR1 and CDR2 from the germline V gene are MNHEY and SVGEGT. The CDR3 loop spans 14 amino acids. The CDR3 DNA reads TGTGCCAGCAGCTTGACAGGGGCGGCCTACGAGCAGTACTTC. Translating gives CASSLTGAAYEQYF.

This clone came up once. This sequence joins TRBV7-6 and TRBJ1-3, with a possible D match to TRBD1 (6 bases). Between the trimmed V and J ends, which lost 4 bases and 0 bases, there was a span of 16 bases. This CDR3 region has 17 residues. The germline gives CDR1 SGHVS, CDR2 FNYEAQ. The CDR3 reads CASSWGQASNSGNTIYF. CDR3 DNA: TGTGCCAGCAGCTGGGGACAAGCCTCGAACTCTGGAAACACCATATATTTT.

The chain links TRBV15 to TRBJ2-6; 10 bases are a match to TRBD2. Germline-derived CDR1 and CDR2 are LNHNV and YYDKDF (reference sequence). Trimming cost V 5 bases and J 0 bases; bases outside gene matches: 13. CDR3 length equals 20 residues. The CDR3 sequence: CATSDKGLAPRDSGANVLTF. CDR3 bases: TGTGCCACCAGCGATAAGGGACTAGCGCCTCGAGACTCTGGGGCCAACGTCCTGACTTTC.

V is TRBV5-1 and J is TRBJ2-5; 7 bases are shared with TRBD1. V dropped 0 bases and J dropped 5; count of bases not matched to a gene: 7. Germline lookup yields CDR1 SGHRS and CDR2 YFSETQ. The CDR3 length is 15 residues. The CDR3 sequence: CASSLERGRGETQYF. DNA for the CDR3: TGCGCCAGCAGCTTGGAAAGGGGGCGCGGGGAGACCCAGTACTTC.

The CDR3 reads CAYQSSVKRQTQYF. For the CDR3, the DNA is TGTGCCTATCAATCTAGCGTAAAAAGGCAGACCCAGTACTTC. The chain links TRBV30 to TRBJ2-5; a weak D match, TRBD2 (6 bases). Trimming removed 7 bases at V and 6 bases at J, with 21 bases between. The CDR3 runs to 14 residues. Germline V gene data show CDR1 as GTSNPN and CDR2 as SVGIG (reference sequence).

This chain connects TRBV1 to TRBJ2-3; TRBD2 reflects the table's D call only, with no check against the DNA. TRBV1 is recorded as a pseudogene. This CDR3 region has 17 residues. The CDR3 DNA reads TGCACCAGCAGCCAAGGGGAAAAAGCGGGAGGGCCAGATACGCAGTATTTT. Protein sequence: CTSSQGEKAGGPDTQYF.

The V call is TRBV5-1, the J call TRBJ2-7; D is possibly TRBD1 (6 bases). Germline assignment: CDR1 SGHRS and CDR2 YFSETQ. This CDR3 contains 14 residues. Trimming stripped 4 bases from V and 2 bases from J, with 13 bases between. The CDR3 sequence: CASSPNQGTYEQYF. The DNA for the CDR3 is TGCGCCAGCAGCCCCAATCAGGGGACCTACGAGCAGTACTTC.

This rearrangement joins TRBV4-3 to TRBJ2-7; D is tentatively TRBD1 or TRBD2 (5 bases each). Trimming removed 3 bases at V and 0 bases at J, with 9 bases between. Germline CDR1 is LGHNA and CDR2 is YSLEER. This CDR3 contains 14 residues. The DNA of the CDR3 is TGCGCCAGCAGCCAGGGACCGGGCTCCTACGAGCAGTACTTC. It encodes CASSQGPGSYEQYF.

The chain has TRBV7-8 and TRBJ1-4; D is undetermined. The length of the CDR3 is 15 residues. Germline CDR1 SGHVS, CDR2 FQNEAQ. V shed 1 base and J shed 3 bases, with 9 bases lying between them. In nucleotides, the CDR3 is TGTGCCAGCAGCTTAGGGGGTTTTCCTAATGAAAAACTGTTTTTT. Translating gives CASSLGGFPNEKLFF.

V and J are TRBV30 and TRBJ2-5; TRBD2 matches at 8 bases. CDR3 length: 14 amino acids. Unmatched junction bases numbered 4, after V lost 3 bases and J lost 1 base. Germline CDR1 and CDR2: GTSNPN and SVGIG (reference sequence). The CDR3 loop is CAWRPRGAQETQYF. Written as DNA, the CDR3 is TGTGCCTGGAGGCCGCGGGGGGCCCAAGAGACCCAGTACTTC.